This T cell receptor (beta chain) was retrieved from a study of T cells in Graves' hyperthyroidism and ophthalmopathy (dated by TCRdb to between 2018 and 2021). A note on the overall study: Peripheral blood was sampled at the time of initial diagnosis, prior to any treatment. To identify TCR V-J signatures that set the groups apart, the researchers used a discovery cohort of about a hundred patients, made up of 40 to 45 with Graves' ophthalmopathy and some 55 with stable Graves' hyperthyroidism. Whether ophthalmopathy could be predicted prospectively was tested in an independent validation cohort made up of 18 hyperthyroidism patients plus 17 patients who later progressed to ophthalmopathy. The 80 to 100 discovery patients were randomly divided into training and test sets at a 7:3 ratio. The study also compared thyroid tissue and blood T-cell repertoires from more than 5 Graves' hyperthyroidism patients. After sampling, hyperthyroidism patients received methimazole starting at 30 mg daily, and ophthalmopathy patients received high-dose intravenous methylprednisolone. The paper describes TCR Vbeta CDR3 sequencing of 140 or so peripheral blood samples, made up of around 41 ophthalmopathy patients, 70 to 80 hyperthyroidism patients and 17 progressor patients.

Ophthalmopathy patients had moderately to severely active disease, Clinical Activity Score of at least 3, NOSPECS grade of at least 4, and duration under 3 months. Any patient with an uncontrolled infection, another autoimmune disease, pregnancy or lactation was excluded. Diagnoses were established on the basis of clinical symptoms, serum thyroxine and TRAb, thyroid ultrasound, and orbital computed tomography. PBMCs were isolated from roughly 10 ml of fresh peripheral blood by Ficoll-Paque density gradient centrifugation. Total RNA was extracted using Trizol reagent, and RNA quality was assessed on an Agilent 2100 Bioanalyzer. TCR beta CDR3 regions were amplified from RNA transcripts. For the first round of RT-PCR on the TCR CDR3, the HTBI primer set was used together with the Qiagen OneStep RT-PCR kit. The libraries were constructed in a second round of multiplex PCR and then size-selected and purified. Paired-end sequencing of the libraries was performed with 100 bp reads on an Illumina HiSeq2000. The published analysis was carried out like this. SOAPnuke was used to process the raw data, throwing out any read that contained adapters or uncalled bases, had a mean Phred below 15, or lacked an exact constant-primer or identifier match. High-quality paired reads were merged with COPE v1.2.5, and unique nucleotide sequences were defined as clonotypes. MiTCR v1.1 was used to align clonotypes to the IMGT TRBV, TRBD and TRBJ reference segments. The analysis included only V-J combinations with a frequency above 0.0001, which together covered approximately 99% of the repertoires. The TCS score was defined as F50 (clonal expansion) divided by E x V (chaos), with BLOSUM62-based TCRdist calculated between CDR3 peptides within each V-J. Welch's t-statistics and random forest reduced roughly 500 V-J features to 13, which were used in a naive Bayes classifier (R e1071). TCRdb trimmed the raw reads at Q25, called clones with MiXCR and kept productive beta chains. Records with the same CDR3 protein are collapsed into one entry carrying the most frequent genes and DNA. These V and J calls derive from TCRdb rather than the authors' analysis. The sample profile shows 450,000 to 650,000 distinct CDR3 sequences; around 14% of them were found once. Roughly 7.1% of the sample goes to the ten largest clones.

The full study reports these points: No statistical method was used to set the sample size in advance, and investigators knew the group allocation. A 13 V-J signature model separated ophthalmopathy from stable hyperthyroidism, with around 88% sensitivity and 81.08% specificity in cross-validation and 80%/75% in testing. Most expanded thyroid clonotypes (frequency above 0.001) were also detected in blood, a finding suggesting that blood repertoires may reflect thyroid immune responses. In validation, progression to ophthalmopathy was predicted by the model with 70% to 71% sensitivity and roughly 76% specificity, a median of approximately 6.5 months before onset.

This clonotype was observed many times. Its binding antigen is unknown. The record has no base qualities; no much larger clone is one base away. Sequenced: blood. The origin of this receptor is a woman aged 18 to 35 with Graves' ophthalmopathy.

The CDR3 region has the sequence CASSFGTSGDEQFF. The DNA sequence follows: TGTGCCAGCAGCTTTGGTACTAGCGGGGATGAGCAGTTCTTC. The rearranged chain carries TRBV7-3 and TRBJ2-1; 10 bases in between match TRBD2. V trim: 3 bases; J trim: 8 bases; unmatched bases: 4. From its cysteine to its phenylalanine, the CDR3 spans 14 amino acids. The entry retains the CDR3 DNA only, 42 bases that are in frame from base 1. According to the germline V gene, CDR1 reads SGHTA and CDR2 reads FQGTGA.